The rows below give T cell receptor beta chains drawn from one sample of a study of blood T cell repertoires in COVID-19. Clones were read by immunoSEQ multiplex PCR, and TCRdb kept only the in-frame ones, dropping some. This sample has fewer than 200,000 clones; approximately 85% occur once, and the top ten carry over 7.5%. Sequenced: peripheral blood. The receptors originated from a woman aged 80 or over with acute or convalescent COVID-19. The CDR3 runs from the conserved cysteine through the conserved F or W. The D gene is left open where the match is weak. A clone size is listed for some rows: how often the clone was seen (once, few, many), or a class if it is expanded.

abundance: .
j_gene: TRBJ2-3
v_gene: TRBV5-1
d_gene: TRBD1
CDR3aa: CASSVGQGATDTQYF
CDR3nt: TGCGCCAGCAGTGTCGGACAGGGGGCCACAGATACGCAGTATTTT

abundance: .
j_gene: TRBJ2-7
v_gene: TRBV6-5
d_gene: TRBD1
CDR3aa: CASSYSGQGVYEQYF
CDR3nt: TGTGCCAGCAGTTACTCTGGGCAGGGGGTCTACGAGCAGTACTTC

abundance: .
j_gene: TRBJ1-2
v_gene: TRBV10-3
d_gene: TRBD1
CDR3aa: CAIRDRRDGYTF
CDR3nt: TGTGCCATCCGGGACAGGCGAGATGGCTACACCTTC

abundance: .
j_gene: TRBJ2-3
v_gene: TRBV18
d_gene: .
CDR3aa: CASSPGPGPDTQYF
CDR3nt: TGTGCCAGCTCACCAGGGCCAGGGCCCGATACGCAGTATTTT

abundance: .
j_gene: TRBJ1-5
v_gene: TRBV19
d_gene: .
CDR3aa: CASKEGGRSQPQHF
CDR3nt: TGTGCCAGTAAAGAGGGGGGGCGCAGTCAGCCCCAGCATTTT

abundance: .
j_gene: TRBJ1-1
v_gene: TRBV6-5
d_gene: .
CDR3aa: CASSYSGHRNTEAFF
CDR3nt: TGTGCCAGCAGTTACTCGGGACACCGGAACACTGAAGCTTTCTTT

abundance: .
j_gene: TRBJ2-5
v_gene: TRBV29-1
d_gene: .
CDR3aa: CSVEEARGETQYF
CDR3nt: TGCAGCGTTGAAGAGGCCCGCGGCGAGACCCAGTACTTC

abundance: .
j_gene: TRBJ2-7
v_gene: TRBV5-1
d_gene: .
CDR3aa: CASSLGQAAYEQYF
CDR3nt: TGCGCCAGCAGCTTGGGACAGGCGGCCTACGAGCAGTACTTC

abundance: .
j_gene: TRBJ1-1
v_gene: TRBV29-1
d_gene: .
CDR3aa: CSVDYLDQGGAFF
CDR3nt: TGCAGCGTTGATTACCTTGATCAGGGTGGAGCTTTCTTT

abundance: .
j_gene: TRBJ2-2
v_gene: TRBV27
d_gene: TRBD1
CDR3aa: CASRAPWTGWDGELFF
CDR3nt: TGTGCCAGCAGGGCCCCCTGGACAGGGTGGGACGGGGAGCTGTTTTTT

abundance: .
j_gene: TRBJ1-2
v_gene: TRBV29-1
d_gene: .
CDR3aa: CSVDSDPRGGGYTF
CDR3nt: TGCAGCGTTGATTCGGATCCCCGGGGTGGAGGCTACACCTTC

abundance: .
j_gene: TRBJ2-5
v_gene: TRBV11-2
d_gene: TRBD2
CDR3aa: CASSLDRGTTSGGRRTQYF
CDR3nt: TGTGCCAGCAGCTTAGATCGTGGGACAACTAGCGGGGGGCGTAGGACCCAGTACTTC

abundance: .
j_gene: TRBJ1-1
v_gene: TRBV13
d_gene: TRBD1
CDR3aa: CASSPGTALEAFF
CDR3nt: TGTGCCAGCAGCCCCGGGACAGCATTAGAAGCTTTCTTT

abundance: .
j_gene: TRBJ1-2
v_gene: TRBV2
d_gene: TRBD1
CDR3aa: CASSESDRVGGYTF
CDR3nt: TGTGCCAGCAGTGAATCTGACAGGGTTGGCGGCTACACCTTC

abundance: .
j_gene: TRBJ1-1
v_gene: TRBV2
d_gene: .
CDR3aa: CASSQMGGTEAFF
CDR3nt: TGTGCCAGCAGTCAGATGGGGGGGACTGAAGCTTTCTTT

abundance: .
j_gene: TRBJ2-1
v_gene: TRBV5-1
d_gene: .
CDR3aa: CASSLDVTYNEQFF
CDR3nt: TGCGCCAGCAGCTTGGATGTCACCTACAATGAGCAGTTCTTC

abundance: .
j_gene: TRBJ1-2
v_gene: TRBV12-3/TRBV12-4
d_gene: TRBD1
CDR3aa: CASSPSTGGGYTF
CDR3nt: TGTGCCAGCAGTCCCTCGACAGGGGGTGGCTACACCTTC

abundance: once
j_gene: TRBJ1-2
v_gene: TRBV6-5
d_gene: .
CDR3aa: CASSFTNYGYTF
CDR3nt: TGTGCCAGCAGTTTCACTAACTATGGCTACACCTTC

abundance: .
j_gene: TRBJ1-5
v_gene: TRBV24-1
d_gene: TRBD1
CDR3aa: CATSDSKGTGNQPQHF
CDR3nt: TGTGCCACCAGTGATTCAAAGGGGACAGGTAATCAGCCCCAGCATTTT

abundance: .
j_gene: TRBJ1-1
v_gene: TRBV7-3
d_gene: .
CDR3aa: CASSFGGTTEAFF
CDR3nt: TGTGCCAGCAGCTTTGGGGGGACCACTGAAGCTTTCTTT

abundance: .
j_gene: TRBJ2-7
v_gene: TRBV6-5
d_gene: .
CDR3aa: CASSRLTGEQYF
CDR3nt: TGTGCCAGCAGTAGACTAACCGGCGAGCAGTACTTC

abundance: .
j_gene: TRBJ2-1
v_gene: TRBV4-2
d_gene: TRBD2
CDR3aa: CASSQGRLAGTNEQFF
CDR3nt: TGTGCCAGCAGCCAAGGTAGGCTAGCGGGAACTAATGAGCAGTTCTTC

abundance: few
j_gene: TRBJ2-1
v_gene: TRBV7-2
d_gene: .
CDR3aa: CASSLAPGYNEQFF
CDR3nt: TGTGCCAGCAGCTTAGCCCCAGGGTACAATGAGCAGTTCTTC

abundance: .
j_gene: TRBJ2-3
v_gene: TRBV18
d_gene: TRBD2
CDR3aa: CASSQGLAGGPRTDTQYF
CDR3nt: TGTGCCAGCTCACAGGGGTTGGCGGGAGGGCCGCGAACAGATACGCAGTATTTT

abundance: .
j_gene: TRBJ2-1
v_gene: TRBV5-1
d_gene: .
CDR3aa: CASQLPTRGNEQFF
CDR3nt: TGCGCCAGCCAACTACCAACCAGGGGCAATGAGCAGTTCTTC

abundance: .
j_gene: TRBJ2-1
v_gene: TRBV7-9
d_gene: TRBD2
CDR3aa: CASSLGDSGGSNYNEQFF
CDR3nt: TGTGCCAGCAGCTTAGGAGATAGCGGGGGGTCCAACTACAATGAGCAGTTCTTC

abundance: .
j_gene: TRBJ1-1
v_gene: TRBV12-3/TRBV12-4
d_gene: .
CDR3aa: CASSEPPLGAFF
CDR3nt: TGTGCCAGCAGTGAGCCCCCGTTGGGCGCTTTCTTT

abundance: .
j_gene: TRBJ2-7
v_gene: TRBV6-5
d_gene: .
CDR3aa: CASSAKDSLYEQYF
CDR3nt: TGTGCCAGCAGCGCGAAGGACAGTCTCTACGAGCAGTACTTC

abundance: .
j_gene: TRBJ1-6
v_gene: TRBV19
d_gene: .
CDR3aa: CASSIRSDGTSSPLHF
CDR3nt: TGTGCCAGTAGTATCCGGTCGGACGGAACTAGTTCACCCCTCCACTTT

abundance: .
j_gene: TRBJ2-3
v_gene: TRBV5-8
d_gene: .
CDR3aa: CASSLTGMGDTQYF
CDR3nt: TGTGCCAGCAGCTTGACAGGGATGGGAGATACGCAGTATTTT

abundance: .
j_gene: TRBJ2-2
v_gene: TRBV30
d_gene: TRBD2
CDR3aa: CAWSVWGGTGELFF
CDR3nt: TGTGCCTGGAGTGTATGGGGGGGCACCGGGGAGCTGTTTTTT

abundance: once
j_gene: TRBJ1-5
v_gene: TRBV7-8
d_gene: .
CDR3aa: CASSLGGTRDRSQHF
CDR3nt: TGTGCCAGCAGCTTAGGTGGGACACGGGATAGGTCCCAGCATTTT

abundance: .
j_gene: TRBJ1-1
v_gene: TRBV10-3
d_gene: .
CDR3aa: CAISDLNQGNTEAFF
CDR3nt: TGTGCCATCAGTGACCTAAATCAGGGGAACACTGAAGCTTTCTTT

abundance: .
j_gene: TRBJ2-7
v_gene: TRBV29-1
d_gene: TRBD1
CDR3aa: CSVEGAGTGGSYEQYF
CDR3nt: TGCAGCGTTGAAGGGGCCGGGACAGGGGGGTCCTACGAGCAGTACTTC

abundance: few
j_gene: TRBJ1-6
v_gene: TRBV19
d_gene: .
CDR3aa: CASSIRSSYNSPLHF
CDR3nt: TGTGCCAGTAGTATACGGAGCTCCTATAATTCACCCCTCCACTTT